The present T cell receptor (beta chain) was sequenced within a study of T cells in Graves' hyperthyroidism and ophthalmopathy. The CDR3 consists of 19 residues. With V trimmed by 2 bases and J by 0 bases, 12 bases remained unmatched. CDR1 is MDHEN, CDR2 SYDVKM, per germline. Amplification yielded TCR beta CDR3 regions, with RNA transcripts as the source. The TCR CDR3 was amplified in a first-round RT-PCR using the HTBI primer set. TCRdb independently ran MiXCR on the multiplex PCR reads; one entry per CDR3 protein. The sample records about 560,000 distinct CDR3 sequences, 14% being singletons. This clonotype was recorded many times.

Input material: blood. The receptor comes from a woman aged 40 to 50 with Graves' hyperthyroidism. V is TRBV28 and J is TRBJ2-2; 7 nucleotides agree with TRBD1. The CDR3 nucleotides read TGTGCCAGCAGTTTAGCTAAATGGACAGGCGCCGCGAACACCGGGGAGCTGTTTTTT. It yields the protein CASSLAKWTGAANTGELFF.